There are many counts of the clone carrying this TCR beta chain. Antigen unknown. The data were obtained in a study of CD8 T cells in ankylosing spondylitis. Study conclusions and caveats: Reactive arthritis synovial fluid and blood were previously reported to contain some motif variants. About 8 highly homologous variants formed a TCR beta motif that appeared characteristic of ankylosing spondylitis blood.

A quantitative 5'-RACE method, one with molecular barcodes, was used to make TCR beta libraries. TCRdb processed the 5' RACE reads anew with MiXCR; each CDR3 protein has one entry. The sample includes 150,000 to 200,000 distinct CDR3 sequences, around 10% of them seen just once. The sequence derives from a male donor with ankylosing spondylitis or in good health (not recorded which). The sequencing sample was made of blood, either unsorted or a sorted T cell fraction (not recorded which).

The CDR3 bases are TGTGCCAGCGGAGGACAGGGAGGACAGCACTATGGCTACACCTTC. Translation: CASGGQGGQHYGYTF. The rearrangement links TRBV28 to TRBJ1-2, with 8 bases fitting TRBD1. V lost 8 bases, J lost 3 bases, and 11 bases stayed unmatched. Germline CDR1 reads MDHEN; CDR2 reads SYDVKM. The CDR3 totals 15 residues.